The 12 T cell receptor beta chains below all came from one sample that was sequenced in a study of blood T cells in healthy people across ages. For the second PCR, which ran for roughly 6 to 12 cycles, a sample-barcoded 5' primer and a J-beta primer mix were used. In TCRdb, the 5' RACE reads were re-called with MiXCR into one record per CDR3 protein. Found here are roughly 1.5 million distinct CDR3 sequences, roughly two fifths of them singletons; the top ten hold about 4%. Source material: blood. The origin of the receptors is a woman younger than 30 in good health.

Only a few counts were recorded for this clonotype. The chain couples TRBV28 to TRBJ1-6, with D possibly TRBD1 on 6 matching bases. The CDR3 contains 15 residues. V gave up 2 bases and J gave up 6 bases, with 11 bases separating them. CDR1 is MDHEN, CDR2 SYDVKM, per germline. CDR3 nucleotides: TGTGCCAGCAGTTTAGACGGACAGAGTAATTCACCCCTCCACTTT. This encodes CASSLDGQSNSPLHF.

Here the CDR3 DNA reads TGCGCCAGCAGCCAGTTACTAGCGGGGGGCCGCAATGAGCAGTTCTTC. Its translation: CASSQLLAGGRNEQFF. The chain couples TRBV4-1 to TRBJ2-1, with 12 bases lining up with TRBD2. The CDR3 sequence is 16 residues long. Per germline, CDR1 MGHRA and CDR2 YSYEKL. The V gene end was trimmed by 3 bases and the J gene end by 6 bases; junction bases not matched to a gene: 6.

This clonotype was counted only a few times. The V and J genes are TRBV6-6 and TRBJ2-7, with D possibly being TRBD2 (6 bases). Germline V gene lookup returns CDR1 MNHNY and CDR2 SVGAGI (reference sequence). V was shortened by 5 bases and J by 6 bases, with 11 bases between the two germline ends. The length of the CDR3 is 12 residues. In DNA, the CDR3 is TGTGCCAGCAGTCCAGCCGGGGGCGAGCAGTACTTC. Protein product: CASSPAGGEQYF.

This clonotype has just a few counts. J is TRBJ1-4 and V is TRBV15, with D unresolved. Germline V CDR1 and CDR2: LNHNV, YYDKDF (reference sequence). Trimming removed 2 bases from V and 8 bases from J, with 12 bases in between. This CDR3 has 14 amino acids. DNA of the CDR3: TGTGCCACCAGCAGAAGCCCGCTAGGGGAAAAACTGTTTTTT. Encoded protein: CATSRSPLGEKLFF.

This clonotype was detected ten times or more. The rearrangement links TRBV13 to TRBJ2-7; D call uncertain. V gave up 0 bases and J gave up 2 bases, with 8 bases separating them. This CDR3 contains 14 residues. The germline V gene has CDR1 PRHDT and CDR2 FYEKMQ (reference sequence). CDR3 coding DNA: TGTGCCAGCAGCTTAGGCCGCGGAACCTACGAGCAGTACTTC. Its protein is CASSLGRGTYEQYF.

This clonotype has more than one count but fewer than ten. The chain joins TRBV4-3 to TRBJ2-1, with TRBD1 matching over 9 bases. J was trimmed by 4 bases and V by 1 base; bases with no gene match: 8. Germline V gene sequence: CDR1 LGHNA, CDR2 YSLEER. This CDR3 region has 17 residues. The chain's CDR3 is CASSQAPGQGWYNEQFF. CDR3 nucleotides: TGCGCCAGCAGCCAAGCACCGGGACAGGGTTGGTACAATGAGCAGTTCTTC.

This sequence joins TRBV5-5 and TRBJ1-1; 8 nucleotides line up with TRBD1. The trim removed 5 bases at V and 3 bases at J, leaving 9 bases unmatched. Germline V lookup: CDR1 SGHKS, CDR2 YYEKEE (reference sequence). The CDR3 consists of 15 residues. CDR3 loop: CASSLAGQGYTEAFF. The CDR3 DNA reads as TGTGCCAGCAGTTTAGCAGGACAGGGCTACACTGAAGCTTTCTTT.

This clonotype was picked up a small number of times. The rearrangement uses TRBV7-2 and TRBJ2-5, with TRBD2 matching over 11 bases. V lost 1 base and J lost 2; bases outside the gene matches: 6. Germline V gene lookup returns CDR1 SGHTA and CDR2 FQGNSA. The CDR3 runs to 17 residues. This chain's CDR3 is CASSLVFWTSGQETQYF. Here the CDR3 DNA reads TGTGCCAGCAGCTTAGTTTTCTGGACTAGCGGGCAAGAGACCCAGTACTTC.

In its sample, this clonotype was seen a few times. This chain connects TRBV6-5 to TRBJ2-3; a weak D match, TRBD1 (6 bases). V was shortened by 5 bases and J by 2 bases, with 14 bases between the two germline ends. CDR1 is MNHEY, CDR2 SVGAGI, per germline. This CDR3 is built from 15 residues. The CDR3 DNA sequence: TGTGCCAGCAGTGACCTAGGACAGAACACAGATACGCAGTATTTT. Translating it yields CASSDLGQNTDTQYF.

This clonotype showed up just a few times. This chain connects TRBV4-3 to TRBJ2-3; D is uncertain. The CDR3 totals 14 residues. The V end lost 1 base, the J end lost 4 bases, and 9 bases lay between the germline ends. Germline V CDR1 and CDR2: LGHNA, YSLEER. CDR3 coding DNA: TGCGCCAGCAGCCAAGTGACGGTAGCAGATACGCAGTATTTT. Translated, it gives CASSQVTVADTQYF.

The sample holds a few counts of this clonotype. This chain links TRBV10-1 with TRBJ2-3; a possible D gene is TRBD1 (6 bases). CDR3 size: 14 residues. The germline V gene has CDR1 WNHNN and CDR2 SYGVQD (reference sequence). Between the trimmed V and J ends, which lost 8 bases and 0 bases, there was a span of 12 bases. CDR3 in DNA: TGCGCCAGCGCCAACAGGGCTAGCACAGATACGCAGTATTTT. As protein: CASANRASTDTQYF.

This clonotype was picked up a small number of times. This sequence joins TRBV4-2 and TRBJ1-5, with D perhaps matching TRBD1 (6 bases). V lost 0 bases and J 7 bases, leaving 16 bases between the germline ends. This CDR3 is 16 amino acids long. Germline V gene data show CDR1 as LGHNA and CDR2 as YNFKEQ. This CDR3 reads CASSQDQGRGQQPQHF. CDR3 nucleotides: TGTGCCAGCAGCCAAGATCAGGGACGGGGGCAACAGCCCCAGCATTTT.